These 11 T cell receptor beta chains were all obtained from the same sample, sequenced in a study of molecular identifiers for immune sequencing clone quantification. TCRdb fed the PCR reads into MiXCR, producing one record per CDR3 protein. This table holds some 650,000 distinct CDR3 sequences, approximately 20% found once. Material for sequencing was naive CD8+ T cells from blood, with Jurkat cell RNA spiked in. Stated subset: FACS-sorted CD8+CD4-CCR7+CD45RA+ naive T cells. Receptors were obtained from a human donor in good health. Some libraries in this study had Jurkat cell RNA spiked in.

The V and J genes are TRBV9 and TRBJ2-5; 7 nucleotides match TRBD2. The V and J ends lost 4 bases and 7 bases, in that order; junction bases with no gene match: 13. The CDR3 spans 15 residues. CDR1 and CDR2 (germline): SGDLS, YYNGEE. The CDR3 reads CASSPAGDGRGTQYF. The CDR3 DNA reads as TGTGCCAGCAGCCCCGCGGGAGACGGGCGAGGGACCCAGTACTTC.

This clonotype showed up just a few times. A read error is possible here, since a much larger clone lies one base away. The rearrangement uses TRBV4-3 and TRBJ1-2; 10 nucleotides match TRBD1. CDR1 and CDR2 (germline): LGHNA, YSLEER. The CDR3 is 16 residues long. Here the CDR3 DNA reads TGCGCCAGCAGCCAAGATCCGGGGACAGGGGTCCATGGCTGCACCTTC. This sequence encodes CASSQDPGTGVHGCTF.

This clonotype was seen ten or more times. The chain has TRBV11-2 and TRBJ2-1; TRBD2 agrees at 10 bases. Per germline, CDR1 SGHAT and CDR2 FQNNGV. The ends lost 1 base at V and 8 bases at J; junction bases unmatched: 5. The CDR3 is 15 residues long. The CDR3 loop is CASSLAAGGRDEQFF. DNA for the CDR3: TGTGCCAGCAGCTTAGCAGCGGGGGGGCGAGATGAGCAGTTCTTC.

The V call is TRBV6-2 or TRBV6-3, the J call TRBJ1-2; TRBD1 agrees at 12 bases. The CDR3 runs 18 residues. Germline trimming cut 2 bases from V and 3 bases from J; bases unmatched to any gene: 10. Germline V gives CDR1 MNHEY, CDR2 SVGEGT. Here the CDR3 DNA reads TGTGCCAGCAGTTACGGCTCGGGACAGGGGGCGATTGACTATGGCTACACCTTC. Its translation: CASSYGSGQGAIDYGYTF.

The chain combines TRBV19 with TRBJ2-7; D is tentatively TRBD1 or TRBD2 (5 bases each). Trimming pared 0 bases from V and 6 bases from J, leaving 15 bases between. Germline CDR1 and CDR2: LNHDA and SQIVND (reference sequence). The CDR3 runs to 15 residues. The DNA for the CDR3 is TGTGCCAGTAGTATAGATTCAGGGAGAACCTGCGAGCAGTACTTC. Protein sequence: CASSIDSGRTCEQYF.

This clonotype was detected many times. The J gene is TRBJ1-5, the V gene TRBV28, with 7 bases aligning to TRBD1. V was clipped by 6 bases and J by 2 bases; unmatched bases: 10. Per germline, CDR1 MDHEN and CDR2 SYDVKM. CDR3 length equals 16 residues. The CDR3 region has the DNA TGTGCCAGCAGGTACCAGGGGGTTTATGGCAATCAGCCCCAGCATTTT. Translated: CASRYQGVYGNQPQHF.

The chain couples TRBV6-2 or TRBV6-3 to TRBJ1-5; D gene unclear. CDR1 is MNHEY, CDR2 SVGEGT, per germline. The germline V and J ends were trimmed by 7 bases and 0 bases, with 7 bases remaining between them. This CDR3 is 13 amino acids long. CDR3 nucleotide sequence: TGTGCCAGCACTGGGTTTAGCAATCAGCCCCAGCATTTT. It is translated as CASTGFSNQPQHF.

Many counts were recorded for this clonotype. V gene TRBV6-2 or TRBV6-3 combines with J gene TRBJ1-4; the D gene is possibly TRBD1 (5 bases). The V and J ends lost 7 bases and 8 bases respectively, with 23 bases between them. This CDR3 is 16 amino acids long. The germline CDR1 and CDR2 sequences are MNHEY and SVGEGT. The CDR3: CASTMTPGKFEEKLFF. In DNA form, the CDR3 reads TGTGCCAGCACCATGACTCCAGGGAAGTTTGAAGAAAAACTGTTTTTT.

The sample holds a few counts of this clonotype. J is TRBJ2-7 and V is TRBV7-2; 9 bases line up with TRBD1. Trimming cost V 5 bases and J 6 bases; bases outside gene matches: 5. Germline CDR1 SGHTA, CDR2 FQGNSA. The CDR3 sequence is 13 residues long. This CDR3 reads CASSVQGAGEQYF. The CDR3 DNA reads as TGTGCCAGCAGCGTACAGGGGGCTGGCGAGCAGTACTTC. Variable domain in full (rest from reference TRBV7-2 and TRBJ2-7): GAGVSQSPSNKVTEKGKDVELRCDPISGHTALYWYRQSLGQGLEFLIYFQGNSAPDKSGLPSDRFSAERTGGSVSTLTIQRTQQEDSAVYLCASSVQGAGEQYFGPGTRLTVT.

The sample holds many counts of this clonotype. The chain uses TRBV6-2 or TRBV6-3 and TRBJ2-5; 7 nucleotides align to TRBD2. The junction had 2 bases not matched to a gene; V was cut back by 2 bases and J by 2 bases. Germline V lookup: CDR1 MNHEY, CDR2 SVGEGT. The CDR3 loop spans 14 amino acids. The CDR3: CASSYGGSQETQYF. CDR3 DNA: TGTGCCAGCAGTTACGGCGGGAGTCAAGAGACCCAGTACTTC.

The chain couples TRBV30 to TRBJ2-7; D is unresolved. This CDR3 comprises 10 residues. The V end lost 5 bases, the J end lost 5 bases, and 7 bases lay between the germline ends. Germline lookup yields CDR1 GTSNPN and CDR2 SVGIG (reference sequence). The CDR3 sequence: CAWGVNEQYF. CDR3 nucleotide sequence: TGTGCCTGGGGAGTCAACGAGCAGTACTTC.